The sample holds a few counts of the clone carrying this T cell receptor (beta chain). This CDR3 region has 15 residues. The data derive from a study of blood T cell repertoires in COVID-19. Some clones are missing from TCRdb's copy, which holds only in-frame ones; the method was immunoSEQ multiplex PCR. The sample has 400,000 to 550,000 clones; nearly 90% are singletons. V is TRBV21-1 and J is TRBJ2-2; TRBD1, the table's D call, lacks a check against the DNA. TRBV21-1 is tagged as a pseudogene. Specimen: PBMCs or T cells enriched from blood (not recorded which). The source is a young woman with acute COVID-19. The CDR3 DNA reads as TGTGCCAGCAGCAAAGGGACAGAAGAGAGCGGGGAGCTGTTTTTT. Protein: CASSKGTEESGELFF.